This TCR beta chain is drawn from a study of blood T cells in healthy people across ages (dated by TCRdb to between 2014 and 2017). A note on the overall study: In model experiments, roughly one uniquely barcoded TCR beta cDNA molecule per two T cells was captured by template switching. Using deep sequencing normalized with unique cDNA molecular identifiers, the study measured how TCR beta repertoire diversity changes with age. The donors were split into four age groups: young (average around 16 years), middle-aged (39), aged (about 62) and long-lived (under 90). To avoid experimental bias, donors of different ages were distributed randomly across sequencing lanes. Two additional independent replicas of 1 million unique cDNA reads from the same blood draw were analyzed for two donors (one aged 18 to 30 and one aged 80 or older). General conclusions and limits of the study: The percentage of naive T cells measured by flow cytometry correlated strongly with observed TCR beta diversity. Conclusive comparison of naive and antigen-experienced compartments was prevented by the profiling of bulk unsorted PBMCs. Estimates of total diversity from one million sequenced T cells were regarded as lower bounds and underestimates. Compared with the aged group, more naive CD4+ T cells, fewer expanded clones and increased TCR diversity were shown by the long-lived group, suggesting age selection. The CMV infection status of donors was not known, potentially confounding age-related changes in expanded clonotypes. As age increased, observed TCR beta diversity per million T cells dropped in a roughly linear way, and a significant reduction was already evident by age roughly 40.

Receptor libraries were prepared by 5' RACE. The instrument given in TCRdb is Illumina HiSeq 2500. A second PCR of about 6 to 11 cycles was run with a J-beta primer mix and a sample-barcoded 5' primer. A unique molecular identifier was introduced onto each TCR beta cDNA molecule by a template-switch 5' adaptor carrying 12 random nucleotides. Each sample yielded at least 3 million CDR3-containing paired-end reads. The Mint cDNA synthesis kit, primed by a TRBC-specific oligonucleotide, was used to synthesize first-strand cDNA from all RNA. Following uracil-DNA glycosylase treatment, all cDNA underwent a first 18-cycle PCR with the universal primers M1SS and BC2_uni_R. The authors processed their data as follows. Each sample was normalized by randomly selecting 1 million high-quality reads, each carrying a distinct molecular identifier. Reads with shared molecular identifiers were discarded instead of being binned into consensus sequences. MiTCR, set to a Q25 quality threshold and the strictest error-elimination algorithm, was used for CDR3 identification, clonotype clustering and error correction. A nonparametric unseen species model with Euler transformation was used to estimate a lower bound on total TCR beta diversity. In TCRdb, the public reads were trimmed at Q25 with fastp and aligned with MiXCR, with productive beta chains retained. Rows with one shared CDR3 protein collapse into an entry with the most common genes and DNA. In this record, the V and J calls reflect TCRdb's handling and not the investigators' own analysis. Here the sample has 720,000 or so distinct CDR3 sequences; about 43% occur a single time. Around 30% of the sample is taken by the ten largest.

A note on this clonotype: Its antigen target is currently unknown. One junction end disagrees with the germline gene, perhaps due to a read error.

There are 15 amino acids in the CDR3, from cysteine to phenylalanine inclusive. Here the CDR3 DNA is all that survives: 45 bases in frame from base 1. CDR1 and CDR2 (LGHNA, YSLEER) derive from the germline V gene. Systemically healthy Caucasian individuals from Russia, roughly 40 in total and aged roughly 6 to 100 years, were included as donors. Each donor gave around 9.5 milliliters of peripheral blood, collected into EDTA-treated Vacutainer tubes. Ficoll-Paque density-gradient centrifugation was used to isolate PBMCs, with at least 6 million per sample. Total RNA, at least 5 micrograms per sample, was extracted from PBMCs with Trizol reagent. The percentages of naive CD45RAhigh/CD27high T cells were determined by flow cytometry on a PBMC aliquot from every donor.

The TCR originated in a man aged 80 or over in good health. Sequencing was performed on blood. The rearranged segments are TRBV4-3 and TRBJ1-5; TRBD1 is possibly the D segment (6 matching bases). The CDR3 loop reads CASSQDTGSKQPQHF. The bases read TGCGCCAGCAGCCAAGACACAGGGAGCAAGCAGCCCCAGCATTTT.